This TCR beta chain was identified in a study of control samples from healthy donors and cancer patients. Libraries were prepared by immunoSEQ multiplex PCR; TCRdb keeps only in-frame clonotypes and omits some of them. The table includes fewer than 100,000 clones, around 80% detected once. CDR3 length equals 19 residues. Trimming removed 0 bases from V and 0 bases from J; junction bases left unmatched: 10. Germline-derived CDR1 and CDR2 are SGHRS and YFSETQ. The chain combines TRBV5-1 with TRBJ2-3; 10 bases agree with TRBD2. This TCR was recovered from a man aged 55 to 70 in good health. Sequencing was done on a sample of blood. Written as DNA, the CDR3 is TGCGCCAGCAGCTTGGATGTAGGACTAGCGGCCGCTAGCACAGATACGCAGTATTTT. Its translation is CASSLDVGLAAASTDTQYF.